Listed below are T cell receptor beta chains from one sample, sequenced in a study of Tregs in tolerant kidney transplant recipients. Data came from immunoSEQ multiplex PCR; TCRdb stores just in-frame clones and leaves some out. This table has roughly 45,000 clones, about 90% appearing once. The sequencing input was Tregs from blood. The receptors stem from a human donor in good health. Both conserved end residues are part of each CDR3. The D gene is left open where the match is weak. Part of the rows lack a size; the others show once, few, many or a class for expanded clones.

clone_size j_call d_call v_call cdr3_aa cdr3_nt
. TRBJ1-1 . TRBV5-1 CASSLEGIRSTEAFF TGCGCCAGCAGCTTAGAGGGAATACGGAGCACTGAAGCTTTCTTT
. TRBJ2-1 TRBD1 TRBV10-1 CASSGPDRGNEQFF TGCGCCAGCAGTGGGCCGGACAGGGGCAATGAGCAGTTCTTC
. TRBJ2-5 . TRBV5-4 CASSPSQGETQYF TGTGCCAGCAGCCCCTCTCAAGGAGAGACCCAGTACTTC
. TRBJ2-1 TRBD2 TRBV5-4 CASSLFLAGGGDEQFF TGTGCCAGCAGCTTGTTTCTAGCGGGAGGTGGCGATGAGCAGTTCTTC
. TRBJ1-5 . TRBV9 CASSAGPMSNQPQHF TGTGCCAGCAGCGCCGGACCGATGTCCAATCAGCCCCAGCATTTT
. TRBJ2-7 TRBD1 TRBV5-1 CATSRQGTYEQYF TGCGCCACCTCCCGACAGGGGACCTACGAGCAGTACTTC
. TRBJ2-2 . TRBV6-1 CATAYLNTGELFF TGTGCCACGGCTTACTTGAACACCGGGGAGCTGTTTTTT
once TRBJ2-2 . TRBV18 CASSLTLQELTGELFF TGTGCCAGCTCCTTAACCCTGCAGGAGCTCACCGGGGAGCTGTTTTTT
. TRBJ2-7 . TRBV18 CASSPWGLVEPYEQYF TGTGCCAGCTCACCATGGGGTCTCGTGGAGCCCTACGAGCAGTACTTC
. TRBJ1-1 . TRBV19 CASSITPGRVTEAFF TGTGCCAGTAGTATAACCCCAGGGCGGGTCACTGAAGCTTTCTTT
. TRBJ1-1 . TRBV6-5 CASSYSNGKAFF TGTGCCAGCAGTTACTCGAACGGGAAAGCTTTCTTT
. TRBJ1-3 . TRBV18 CASSPQGFVGNTIYF TGTGCCAGCTCACCACAGGGATTCGTCGGAAACACCATATATTTT
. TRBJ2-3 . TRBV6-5 CASRWGHTDTQYF TGTGCCAGCAGATGGGGCCACACAGATACGCAGTATTTT
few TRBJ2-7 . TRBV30 CAWKTHYEQYF TGTGCCTGGAAGACGCACTACGAGCAGTACTTC
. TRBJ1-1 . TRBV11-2 CASSLADTSLWGNTEAFF TGTGCCAGCAGCTTAGCAGACACTAGCCTCTGGGGGAACACTGAAGCTTTCTTT
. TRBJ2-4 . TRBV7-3 CASAGAENIQYF TGTGCCAGCGCGGGGGCCGAAAACATTCAGTACTTC
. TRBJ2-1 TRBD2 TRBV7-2 CASSQGLAGGEFF TGTGCCAGCAGCCAAGGACTAGCGGGGGGTGAGTTCTTC
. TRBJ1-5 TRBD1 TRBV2 CASSPRGQGTGNQPQHF TGTGCCAGCAGTCCTCGGGGACAGGGTACGGGCAATCAGCCCCAGCATTTT
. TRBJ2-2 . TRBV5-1 CASSWIFGPLNTGELFF TGCGCCAGCAGCTGGATCTTCGGACCGCTAAACACCGGGGAGCTGTTTTTT
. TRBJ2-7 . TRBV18 CASSPPSRGLYEQYF TGTGCCAGCTCACCACCGTCTAGAGGGCTCTACGAGCAGTACTTC
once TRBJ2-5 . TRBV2 CASSELKEEQYF TGTGCCAGCAGTGAGTTAAAGGAAGAGCAGTACTTC
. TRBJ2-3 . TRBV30 CAWTGRWGPGTDTQYF TGTGCCTGGACGGGTCGCTGGGGTCCCGGCACAGATACGCAGTATTTT
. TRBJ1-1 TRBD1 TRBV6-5 CASSYGGTGEPEAFF TGTGCCAGCAGTTACGGTGGGACAGGGGAGCCTGAAGCTTTCTTT
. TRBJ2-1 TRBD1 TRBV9 CASTGGPYNEQFF TGTGCCAGTACAGGGGGCCCCTACAATGAGCAGTTCTTC
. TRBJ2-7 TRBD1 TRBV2 CASSERTGDYEQYF TGTGCCAGCAGTGAAAGGACAGGGGACTACGAGCAGTACTTC
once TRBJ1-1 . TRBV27 CASSLSRANTEAFF TGTGCCAGCAGTTTATCGAGGGCGAACACTGAAGCTTTCTTT
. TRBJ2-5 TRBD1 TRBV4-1 CASSHGDRGHQETQYF TGCGCCAGCAGCCACGGGGACAGGGGGCACCAAGAGACCCAGTACTTC
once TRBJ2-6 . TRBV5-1 CASSLEGSAASGANVLTF TGCGCCAGCAGCTTGGAGGGATCTGCCGCCTCTGGGGCCAACGTCCTGACTTTC
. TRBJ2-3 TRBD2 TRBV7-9 CASVAGGWGTQYF TGTGCCAGCGTGGCGGGAGGATGGGGTACGCAGTATTTT
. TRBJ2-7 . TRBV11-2 CASSRQEYYEQYF TGTGCCAGCAGCCGACAGGAATACTACGAGCAGTACTTC
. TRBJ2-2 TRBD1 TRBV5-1 CASSGRGRGELFF TGCGCCAGCAGCGGCAGGGGGCGCGGGGAGCTGTTTTTT
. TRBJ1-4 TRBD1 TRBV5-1 CASSSPGQGNEKLFF TGCGCCAGCAGCTCCCCGGGACAGGGTAATGAAAAACTGTTTTTT
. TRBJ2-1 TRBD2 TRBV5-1 CASSQTSGLYNEQFF TGCGCCAGCAGCCAGACTAGCGGCCTCTACAATGAGCAGTTCTTC
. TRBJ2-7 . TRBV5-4 CASSLALGISYEQYF TGTGCCAGCAGCTTGGCCTTGGGGATCTCCTACGAGCAGTACTTC
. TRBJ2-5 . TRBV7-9 CASSFRTGQETQYF TGTGCCAGCAGCTTTAGGACGGGGCAAGAGACCCAGTACTTC
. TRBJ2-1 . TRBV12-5 CASGFGYNEQFF TGTGCTAGTGGTTTCGGATACAATGAGCAGTTCTTC
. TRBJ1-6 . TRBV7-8 CASSPEGRSPLHF TGTGCCAGCAGCCCTGAGGGCCGTTCACCCCTCCACTTT
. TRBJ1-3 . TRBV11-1 CASSFGNSGNTIYF TGTGCCAGCAGCTTTGGGAACTCTGGAAACACCATATATTTT
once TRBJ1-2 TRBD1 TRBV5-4 CASSLGDRDYGYTF TGTGCCAGCAGCTTGGGGGACAGAGACTATGGCTACACCTTC